This entry features one T cell receptor beta chain sequence. The data belong to a study of blood T cell repertoires in COVID-19. Study in general: The United States, Italy and Spain provided the acute and convalescent COVID-19 samples. Sources were T cells, B-cell-depleted T cells, or PBMCs; the material itself was cDNA or gDNA.

V lost 2 bases and J 5 bases, leaving 15 bases between the germline ends. Germline CDR1 reads SGHAT; CDR2 reads FQNNGV. The CDR3 length is 15 residues. In the original processing: Researchers report that nucleated cell counts were estimated from reference gene primer amplification. Assay used: immunoSEQ multiplex PCR; TCRdb lists only in-frame clones, some missing. V and J calls and clone size come straight from that table; D and trimming were deduced from the DNA. This repertoire shows 40,000 or so clones, 77% found once; its top ten account for roughly 28%. The chain carries TRBV11-2 and TRBJ1-2; D may be TRBD1 (6 bases). The receptor comes from a woman aged 70-85 years with acute or convalescent COVID-19. Sample: peripheral blood. CDR3 residues: CASSLTGKSAYGYTF. CDR3 nucleotide sequence: TGTGCCAGCAGCTTAACAGGGAAGTCGGCATATGGCTACACCTTC.